These 7 T cell receptor beta chains share one sample of origin, sequenced in a study of early T cells in non-severe SARS-CoV-2 infection. Each CDR3 protein gets one entry after TCRdb re-called the 5' RACE reads with MiXCR. The sample records about 50,000 distinct CDR3 sequences, about a tenth being singletons. The sample here was whole blood, taken at baseline. These receptors came from an adult who was a healthcare worker with PCR-confirmed SARS-CoV-2 infection or an uninfected control (not recorded which).

This clonotype showed up just a few times. The rearrangement links TRBV20-1 to TRBJ2-7; D unresolved. The germline gives CDR1 DFQATT, CDR2 SNEGSKA (reference sequence). This CDR3 is built from 13 residues. Trimming cost V 6 bases and J 0 bases, with 12 bases left between them. CDR3 bases: TGCAGTGCACTCCGCCCGAGCTCCTACGAGCAGTACTTC. Translating it yields CSALRPSSYEQYF.

This clonotype was found a few times. The J gene is TRBJ1-6, the V gene TRBV20-1, with 9 positions matching TRBD1. Germline V gives CDR1 DFQATT, CDR2 SNEGSKA (reference sequence). The CDR3 runs to 15 residues. The J segment lost 3 bases and the V segment lost 3 bases, leaving 3 bases of the junction unmatched. CDR3 sequence reads: CSASETGGYNSPLHF. Here the CDR3 DNA reads TGCAGTGCTAGTGAGACAGGGGGCTATAATTCACCCCTCCACTTT.

In its sample, this clonotype was seen a few times. The CDR3 nucleotides read TGTGCCAGCAGCCAAGCCGGGACAGGGGCCGAGCAGTACTTC. This encodes CASSQAGTGAEQYF. The rearrangement joins TRBV14 to TRBJ2-7; 10 nucleotides line up with TRBD1. The V segment lost 1 base and the J segment 6 bases; nucleotides outside the gene matches: 3. From germline, CDR1 is SGHDN and CDR2 FVKESK. The CDR3 runs to 14 residues.

Regarding this clonotype: A read error may produce the germline difference seen at one junction end. The chain recombines TRBV5-4 with TRBJ1-6; 7 nucleotides match TRBD1. The length of the CDR3 is 14 residues. The germline V gene has CDR1 SGHNT and CDR2 YYREEE (reference sequence). In nucleotides, the CDR3 is TGTGCTAGCAGCCGACAGGGTGATAATTCACCCCTCCACTTT. The encoded protein is CASSRQGDNSPLHF. The variable domain in full, with the rest retrieved from reference TRBV5-4 and TRBJ1-6, is ETGVTQSPTHLIKTRGQQVTLRCSSQSGHNTVSWYQQALGQGPQFIFQYYREEENGRGNFPPRFSGLQFPNYSSELNVNALELDDSALYLCASSRQGDNSPLHFGNGTRLTVT.

In this sample, this clonotype turned up a few times. This chain joins TRBV27 and TRBJ2-1; the D gene is possibly TRBD1 (5 bases). This CDR3 region has 14 residues. V lost 0 bases, J lost 7 bases, and 10 bases lay in between. Per germline, CDR1 MNHEY and CDR2 SMNVEV (reference sequence). CDR3 sequence reads: CASSLSAGWNEQFF. In DNA form, the CDR3 reads TGTGCCAGCAGTTTATCAGCAGGGTGGAATGAGCAGTTCTTC.

This clonotype was seen only a few times. The genes are TRBV5-1 and TRBJ2-6, with D unclear. The CDR3 covers 13 residues. Germline CDR1 reads SGHRS; CDR2 reads YFSETQ. V lost 5 bases to trimming and J lost 2 bases, with 5 bases between them. Here the CDR3 DNA reads TGCGCCAGCAGTACTGCTGGGGCCAACGTCCTGACTTTC. Protein sequence: CASSTAGANVLTF.

This chain uses TRBV5-6 with TRBJ2-1, with no clear D. CDR3 length equals 16 residues. From germline, CDR1 is SGHDT and CDR2 YYEEEE. With 1 base removed from V and 0 bases from J, the gap between germline ends came to 11 bases. As DNA, the CDR3 is TGTGCCAGCAGCTTGACGAACTGGGGCTCCTACAATGAGCAGTTCTTC. Translating it yields CASSLTNWGSYNEQFF.